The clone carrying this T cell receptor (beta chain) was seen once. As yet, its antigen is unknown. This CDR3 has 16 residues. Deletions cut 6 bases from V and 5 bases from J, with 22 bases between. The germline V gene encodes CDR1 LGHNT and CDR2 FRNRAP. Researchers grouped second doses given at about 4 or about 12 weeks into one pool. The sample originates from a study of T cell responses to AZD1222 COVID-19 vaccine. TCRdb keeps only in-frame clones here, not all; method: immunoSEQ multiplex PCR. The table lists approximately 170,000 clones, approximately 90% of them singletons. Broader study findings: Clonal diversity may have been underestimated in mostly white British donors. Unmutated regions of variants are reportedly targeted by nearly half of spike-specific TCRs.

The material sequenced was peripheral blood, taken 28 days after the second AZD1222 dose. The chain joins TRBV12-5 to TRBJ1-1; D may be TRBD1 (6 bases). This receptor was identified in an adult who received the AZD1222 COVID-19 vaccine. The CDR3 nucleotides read TGTGCTAGTGGGAAAGGACAGATAGACCGAAGGACTGAAGCTTTCTTT. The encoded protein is CASGKGQIDRRTEAFF.